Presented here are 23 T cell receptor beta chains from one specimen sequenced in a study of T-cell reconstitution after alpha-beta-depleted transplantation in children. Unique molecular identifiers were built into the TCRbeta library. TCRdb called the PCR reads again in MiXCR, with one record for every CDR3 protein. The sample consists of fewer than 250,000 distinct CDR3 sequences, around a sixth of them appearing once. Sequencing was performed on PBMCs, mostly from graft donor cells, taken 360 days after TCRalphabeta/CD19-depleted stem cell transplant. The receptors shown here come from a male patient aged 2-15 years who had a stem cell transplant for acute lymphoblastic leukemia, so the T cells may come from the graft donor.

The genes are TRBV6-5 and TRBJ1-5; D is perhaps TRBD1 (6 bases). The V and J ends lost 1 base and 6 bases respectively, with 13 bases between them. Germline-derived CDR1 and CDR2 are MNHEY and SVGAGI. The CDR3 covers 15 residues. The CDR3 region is CASSYLQGSSQPQHF. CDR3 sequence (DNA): TGTGCCAGCAGTTACTTGCAGGGGTCGAGTCAGCCCCAGCATTTT.

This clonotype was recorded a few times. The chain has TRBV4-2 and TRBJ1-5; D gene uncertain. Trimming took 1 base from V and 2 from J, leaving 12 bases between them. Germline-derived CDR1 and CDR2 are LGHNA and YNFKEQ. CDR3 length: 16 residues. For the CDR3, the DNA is TGTGCCAGCAGCCAAGTCCGGGCTCCTGGCAATCAGCCCCAGCATTTT. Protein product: CASSQVRAPGNQPQHF.

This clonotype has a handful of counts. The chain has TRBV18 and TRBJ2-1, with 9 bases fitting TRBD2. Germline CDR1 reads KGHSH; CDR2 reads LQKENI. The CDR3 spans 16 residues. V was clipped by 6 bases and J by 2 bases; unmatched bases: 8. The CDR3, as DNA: TGTGCCAGCTCCTTAATAGCGGGAGAAACCTACAATGAGCAGTTCTTC. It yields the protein CASSLIAGETYNEQFF.

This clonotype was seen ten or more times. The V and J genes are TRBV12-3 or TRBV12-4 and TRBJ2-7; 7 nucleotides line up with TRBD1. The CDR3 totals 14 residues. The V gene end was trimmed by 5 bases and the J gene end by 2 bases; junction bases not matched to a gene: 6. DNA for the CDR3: TGTGCCAGCAGTAACGACGGGACAGCCTACGAGCAGTACTTC. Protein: CASSNDGTAYEQYF.

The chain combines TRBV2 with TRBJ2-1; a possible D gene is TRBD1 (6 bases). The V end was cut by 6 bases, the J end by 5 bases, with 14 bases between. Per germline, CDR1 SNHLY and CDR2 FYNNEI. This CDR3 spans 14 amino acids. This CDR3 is CASRAGTPDNEQFF. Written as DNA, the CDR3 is TGTGCCAGCAGGGCCGGGACACCCGACAATGAGCAGTTCTTC.

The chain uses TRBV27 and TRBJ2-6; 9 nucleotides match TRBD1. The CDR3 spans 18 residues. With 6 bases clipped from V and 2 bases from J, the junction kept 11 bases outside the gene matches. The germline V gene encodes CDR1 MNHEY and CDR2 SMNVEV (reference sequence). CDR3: CASRLHWTGDTGANVLTF. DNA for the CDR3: TGTGCCAGCAGACTCCACTGGACAGGGGACACTGGGGCCAACGTCCTGACTTTC.

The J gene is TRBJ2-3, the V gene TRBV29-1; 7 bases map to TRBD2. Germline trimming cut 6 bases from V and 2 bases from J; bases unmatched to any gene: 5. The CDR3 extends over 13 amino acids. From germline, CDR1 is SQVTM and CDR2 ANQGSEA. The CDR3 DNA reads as TGCAGCGTGACCGGGACTAACACAGATACGCAGTATTTT. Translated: CSVTGTNTDTQYF.

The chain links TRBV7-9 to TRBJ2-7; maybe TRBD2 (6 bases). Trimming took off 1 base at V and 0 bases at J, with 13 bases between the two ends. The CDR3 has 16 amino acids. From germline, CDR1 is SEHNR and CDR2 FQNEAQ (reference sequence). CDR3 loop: CASSLEGTLPSYEQYF. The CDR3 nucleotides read TGTGCCAGCAGCTTAGAAGGGACTCTACCCTCCTACGAGCAGTACTTC.

CDR3 sequence (DNA): TGTGCCATCAGATCCCGAGAGAACACTGAAGCTTTCTTT. This sequence encodes CAIRSRENTEAFF. The chain links TRBV10-3 to TRBJ1-1; D gene uncertain. Germline CDR1 reads ENHRY; CDR2 reads SYGVKD. The CDR3 extends over 13 amino acids. The V end was cut by 6 bases, the J end by 1 base, with 9 bases between.

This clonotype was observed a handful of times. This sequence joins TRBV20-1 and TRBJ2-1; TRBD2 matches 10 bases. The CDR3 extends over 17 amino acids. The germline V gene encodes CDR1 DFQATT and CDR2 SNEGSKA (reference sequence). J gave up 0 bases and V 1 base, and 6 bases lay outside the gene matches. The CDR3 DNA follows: TGCAGTGCTAGAGTCCCTAGCGGGGGTAGCTCCTACAATGAGCAGTTCTTC. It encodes CSARVPSGGSSYNEQFF.

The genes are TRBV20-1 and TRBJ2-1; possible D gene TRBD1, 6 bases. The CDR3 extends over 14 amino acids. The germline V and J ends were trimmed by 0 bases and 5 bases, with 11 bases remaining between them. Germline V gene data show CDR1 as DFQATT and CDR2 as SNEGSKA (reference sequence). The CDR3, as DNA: TGCAGTGCTAGAGAGGGGGCAGCCCACAATGAGCAGTTCTTC. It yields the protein CSAREGAAHNEQFF.

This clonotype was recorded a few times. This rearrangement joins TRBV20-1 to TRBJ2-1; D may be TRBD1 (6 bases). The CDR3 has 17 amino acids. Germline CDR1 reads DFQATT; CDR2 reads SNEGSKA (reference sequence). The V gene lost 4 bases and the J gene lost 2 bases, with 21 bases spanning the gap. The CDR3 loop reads CSAILPWGPRPYNEQFF. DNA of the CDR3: TGCAGTGCTATTTTGCCCTGGGGGCCAAGGCCCTACAATGAGCAGTTCTTC.

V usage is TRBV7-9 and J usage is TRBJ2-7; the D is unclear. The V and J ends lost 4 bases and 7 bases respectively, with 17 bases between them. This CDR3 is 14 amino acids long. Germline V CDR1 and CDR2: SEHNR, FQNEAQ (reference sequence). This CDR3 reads CASSWSNGETEQYF. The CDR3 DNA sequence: TGTGCCAGCAGCTGGTCCAATGGAGAGACGGAGCAGTACTTC.

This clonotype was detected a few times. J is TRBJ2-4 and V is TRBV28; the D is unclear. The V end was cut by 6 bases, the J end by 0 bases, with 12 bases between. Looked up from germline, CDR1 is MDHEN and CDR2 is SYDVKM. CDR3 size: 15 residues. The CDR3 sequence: CASSRSPVAKNIQYF. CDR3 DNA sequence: TGTGCCAGCAGCCGTTCCCCCGTAGCCAAAAACATTCAGTACTTC.

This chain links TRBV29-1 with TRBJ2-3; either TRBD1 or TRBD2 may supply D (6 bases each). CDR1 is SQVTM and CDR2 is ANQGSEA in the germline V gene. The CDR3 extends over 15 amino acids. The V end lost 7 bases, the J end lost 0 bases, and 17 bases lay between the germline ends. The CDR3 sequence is CSGGRAGTSTDTQYF. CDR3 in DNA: TGCAGCGGGGGGCGGGCGGGGACTAGCACAGATACGCAGTATTTT.

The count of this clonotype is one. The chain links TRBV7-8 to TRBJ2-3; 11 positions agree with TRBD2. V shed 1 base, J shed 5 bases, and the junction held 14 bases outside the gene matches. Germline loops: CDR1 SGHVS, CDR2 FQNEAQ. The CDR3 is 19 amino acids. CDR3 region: CASSLVSIIAGGPVDTQYF. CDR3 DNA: TGTGCCAGCAGCTTAGTCTCTATAATAGCGGGAGGGCCTGTAGATACGCAGTATTTT. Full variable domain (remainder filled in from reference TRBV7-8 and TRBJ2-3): GAGVSQSPRYKVAKRGQDVALRCDPISGHVSLFWYQQALGQGPEFLTYFQNEAQLDKSGLPSDRFFAERPEGSVSTLKIQRTQQEDSAVYLCASSLVSIIAGGPVDTQYFGPGTRLTVL.

CDR3 in DNA: TGTGCCAGCAGCCAAATGGGAGGGGTCCAGTTGGGCAATGAGCAGTTCTTC. Encoded protein: CASSQMGGVQLGNEQFF. J is TRBJ2-1 and V is TRBV3-1; TRBD2 matches 7 bases. Unmatched junction bases numbered 13, after V lost 2 bases and J lost 6 bases. Germline loops: CDR1 LGHDT, CDR2 YNNKEL (reference sequence). CDR3 size: 17 residues.

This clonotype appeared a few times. The CDR3 is CASSRRFGDNEQFF. The CDR3 DNA reads TGTGCCAGCAGCCGGAGGTTTGGAGACAATGAGCAGTTCTTC. The chain couples TRBV3-1 to TRBJ2-1; the D gene is possibly TRBD2 (5 bases). The CDR3 has 14 residues. Trimming left V 4 bases short and J 5 bases short, with 12 bases between. CDR1 LGHDT and CDR2 YNNKEL come from the germline V gene (reference sequence).

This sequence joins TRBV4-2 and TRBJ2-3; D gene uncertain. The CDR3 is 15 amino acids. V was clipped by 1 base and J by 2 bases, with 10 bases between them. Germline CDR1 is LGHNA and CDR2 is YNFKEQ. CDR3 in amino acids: CASSQASRPTDTQYF. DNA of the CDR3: TGTGCCAGCAGCCAAGCCTCTCGGCCCACAGATACGCAGTATTTT.

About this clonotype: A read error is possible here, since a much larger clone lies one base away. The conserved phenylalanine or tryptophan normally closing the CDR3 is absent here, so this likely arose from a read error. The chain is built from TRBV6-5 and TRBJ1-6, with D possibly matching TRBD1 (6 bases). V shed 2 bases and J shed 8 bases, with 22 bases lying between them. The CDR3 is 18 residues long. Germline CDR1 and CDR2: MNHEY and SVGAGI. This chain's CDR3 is CASSYPILQGPMDSPLHC. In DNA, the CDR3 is TGTGCCAGCAGTTACCCCATCTTACAGGGCCCAATGGATTCACCCCTCCACTGT.

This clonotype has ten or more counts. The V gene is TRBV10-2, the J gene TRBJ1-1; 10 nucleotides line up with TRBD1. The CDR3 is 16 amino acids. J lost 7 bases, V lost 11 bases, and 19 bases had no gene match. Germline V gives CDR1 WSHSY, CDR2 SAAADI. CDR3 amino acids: CAGGEGQGGSIGEAFF. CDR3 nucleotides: TGCGCCGGGGGAGAAGGACAGGGGGGATCAATTGGTGAAGCTTTCTTT.

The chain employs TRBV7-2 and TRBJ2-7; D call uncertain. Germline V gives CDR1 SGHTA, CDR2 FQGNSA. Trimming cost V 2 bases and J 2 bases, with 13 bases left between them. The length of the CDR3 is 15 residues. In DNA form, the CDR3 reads TGTGCCAGCAGCTTACGATTCCGTAAACCCTACGAGCAGTACTTC. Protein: CASSLRFRKPYEQYF.

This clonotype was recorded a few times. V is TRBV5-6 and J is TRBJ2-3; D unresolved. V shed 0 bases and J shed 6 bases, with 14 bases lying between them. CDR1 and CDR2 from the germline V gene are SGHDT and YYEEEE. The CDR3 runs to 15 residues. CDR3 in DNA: TGTGCCAGCAGCTTGGCGTTCCGTTCAGAGGATACGCAGTATTTT. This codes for CASSLAFRSEDTQYF. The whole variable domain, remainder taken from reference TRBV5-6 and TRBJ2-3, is DAGVTQSPTHLIKTRGQQVTLRCSPKSGHDTVSWYQQALGQGPQFIFQYYEEEERQRGNFPDRFSGHQFPNYSSELNVNALLLGDSALYLCASSLAFRSEDTQYFGPGTRLTVL.